These 11 T cell receptor beta chains were all obtained from the same sample, sequenced in a study of low-dose radiotherapy and immunotherapy resistance in tumors. Sample time point: before trial treatment. Primers used for first-strand cDNA, a TRAV- and TRBV-specific set, covered both alpha and beta chains. Over around 19 PCR cycles, TCRs were amplified from a constant-region primer and V-primer adapter. TCRdb reanalysed the reads using MiXCR and keeps one entry per CDR3 protein. The repertoire consists of over 70,000 distinct CDR3 sequences, with less than 35% occurring once and the leading ten covering roughly 10%. The material was PBMCs, obtained before treatment. The source of these receptors is a female donor with ovarian cancer.

By proportion, this clonotype is medium-sized. The chain is built from TRBV28 and TRBJ1-1, with TRBD1 matching over 8 bases. CDR3 length equals 13 residues. Trimming at V came to 2 bases and at J to 4 bases, leaving 0 bases not matched to a gene. Germline V lookup: CDR1 MDHEN, CDR2 SYDVKM. The CDR3: CASSLGTGTEAFF. CDR3 DNA: TGTGCCAGCAGTTTAGGGACAGGCACTGAAGCTTTCTTT.

The table lists this clonotype with a few counts. The chain couples TRBV5-1 to TRBJ2-1; tentatively, D is TRBD2 (6 bases). The CDR3 is 17 amino acids. Germline CDR1 is SGHRS and CDR2 is YFSETQ. V was clipped by 0 bases and J by 7 bases, with 20 bases between them. In DNA form, the CDR3 reads TGCGCCAGCAGCTTGGTGAGACTAGTGGAGGTTGGGAATGAGCAGTTCTTC. It yields the protein CASSLVRLVEVGNEQFF.

The chain employs TRBV24-1 and TRBJ2-7; D gene ambiguous. The CDR3 runs 14 residues. Germline V gives CDR1 KGHDR, CDR2 SFDVKD. The V and J ends lost 1 base and 6 bases respectively, with 12 bases between them. CDR3 coding DNA: TGTGCCACCAGTGATTTAAAAGAAGAGGTCGAGCAGTACTTC. It yields the protein CATSDLKEEVEQYF.

On this clonotype itself: Given a far larger clone just one base away, this is likely a sequencing read error. This chain uses TRBV28 with TRBJ2-1, with D maybe TRBD1 (5 bases). Germline V gene data show CDR1 as MDHEN and CDR2 as SYDVKM. The CDR3 is 12 residues long. Here the CDR3 reads CAGPRPQETQFF. Written as DNA, the CDR3 is TGTGCGGGGCCGCGACCCCAAGAGACCCAGTTCTTC.

A note on this clonotype: One end of the junction does not line up with germline, which may come from a read error. This CDR3 reads CASSLATDRVNYEQYF. CDR3 coding DNA: TGCGCCAGCAGCTTGGCAACCGACAGGGTAAACTACGAGCAGTACTTC. J is TRBJ2-7 and V is TRBV5-8, with 7 bases identical to TRBD1. Germline CDR1 SGHTS, CDR2 YDEGEE. This CDR3 has 16 amino acids.

This clonotype showed up many times. The chain is built from TRBV18 and TRBJ1-5; the D gene is possibly TRBD1 (5 bases). The germline gives CDR1 KGHSH, CDR2 LQKENI. V lost 4 bases and J 2 bases, leaving 12 bases between the germline ends. The CDR3 has 15 amino acids. DNA of the CDR3: TGTGCCAGCTCACTAAATCAGGGTGGCAATCAGCCCCAGCATTTT. Residues: CASSLNQGGNQPQHF.

The gene calls are TRBV20-1 and TRBJ1-4, with 7 bases lining up with TRBD1. Germline values: CDR1 DFQATT, CDR2 SNEGSKA (reference sequence). V shed 1 base, J shed 2 bases, and the junction held 4 bases outside the gene matches. The CDR3 extends over 15 amino acids. The CDR3 bases are TGCAGTGCTAGAGCGACAGGGCGGACTAATGAAAAACTGTTTTTT. It yields the protein CSARATGRTNEKLFF.

Ten or more counts support this clonotype. The rearrangement joins TRBV11-2 to TRBJ2-4; 9 nucleotides align to TRBD1. CDR3 length: 14 residues. J was trimmed by 6 bases and V by 6 bases; bases with no gene match: 6. Germline V gives CDR1 SGHAT, CDR2 FQNNGV. The CDR3 spells CASSSDRGINIQYF. CDR3 in DNA: TGTGCCAGCAGTTCCGACAGGGGGATAAACATTCAGTACTTC.

This clonotype was seen ten or more times. The chain has TRBV11-2 and TRBJ2-4; D remains ambiguous. Trimming left V 1 base short and J 0 bases short, with 10 bases between. CDR1 is SGHAT and CDR2 is FQNNGV in the germline V gene. The CDR3 consists of 16 residues. In DNA form, the CDR3 reads TGTGCCAGCAGCTTAGGATCGCGGCGAGCCAAAAACATTCAGTACTTC. Translating gives CASSLGSRRAKNIQYF.

This clonotype was observed a handful of times. The genes are TRBV5-4 and TRBJ2-7; a weak D match, TRBD2 (5 bases). Germline V gene sequence: CDR1 SGHNT, CDR2 YYREEE (reference sequence). V was shortened by 0 bases and J by 3 bases, with 7 bases between the two germline ends. The CDR3 is 13 residues long. The CDR3 loop is CASSLVGVYEQYF. CDR3 sequence (DNA): TGTGCCAGCAGCTTGGTGGGAGTCTACGAGCAGTACTTC.

This clonotype was detected ten times or more. This rearrangement joins TRBV4-3 to TRBJ2-1, with D possibly TRBD1 on 6 matching bases. V lost 0 bases, J lost 0 bases, and 18 bases lay in between. Looked up from germline, CDR1 is LGHNA and CDR2 is YSLEER. This CDR3 region has 19 residues. The CDR3: CASSQEWGKGVSSYNEQFF. The DNA of the CDR3 is TGCGCCAGCAGCCAAGAGTGGGGCAAGGGGGTGAGCTCCTACAATGAGCAGTTCTTC.